These 24 T cell receptor beta chains were sequenced from one sample in a study of CD8+CD57+ T cells in acquired aplastic anemia. Investigators profiled TCR beta VDJ and CDR3 from genomic DNA template. MiXCR, run by TCRdb on the reads, gives a single entry per CDR3 protein. Of some 130,000 distinct CDR3 sequences in the sample, about 40% were seen once. The sequencing sample was made of sorted CD4+, CD8+, or CD8+CD57+ T cells (not recorded which) from PBMCs. The receptors were sampled from a human donor in good health, serving as a control.

The rearrangement uses TRBV30 and TRBJ1-1; 8 nucleotides line up with TRBD1. The CDR3 is made up of 15 amino acids. V dropped 4 bases and J dropped 3; count of bases not matched to a gene: 10. Germline CDR1 reads GTSNPN; CDR2 reads SVGIG (reference sequence). CDR3 in amino acids: CAWILWTGSHTEAFF. Written as DNA, the CDR3 is TGTGCCTGGATTTTGTGGACAGGGAGTCACACTGAAGCTTTCTTT. Filled out from reference TRBV30 and TRBJ1-1, the complete variable domain reads SQTIHQWPATLVQPVGSPLSLECTVEGTSNPNLYWYRQAAGRGLQLLFYSVGIGQISSEVPQNLSASRPQDRQFILSSKKLLLSDSGFYLCAWILWTGSHTEAFFGQGTRLTVV.

Note on this clonotype: With a much larger clone just one base away, this may be a read error. This chain connects TRBV9 to TRBJ1-4, with D perhaps TRBD1 (5 bases). The CDR3 runs 14 residues. Germline V gene sequence: CDR1 SGDLS, CDR2 YYNGEE. CDR3 sequence: CASSRQGTNEELFF. CDR3 nucleotide sequence: TGTGCCAGCAGTCGTCAGGGAACAAATGAAGAACTGTTTTTT.

This clonotype was observed at least ten times. The genes are TRBV27 and TRBJ1-2, with a possible D match to TRBD1 (6 bases). V was shortened by 5 bases and J by 4 bases, with 11 bases between the two germline ends. The CDR3 length is 13 residues. The germline V gene has CDR1 MNHEY and CDR2 SMNVEV (reference sequence). CDR3 region: CASSGGPVYGYTF. The CDR3 DNA reads as TGTGCCAGCAGTGGGGGGCCCGTCTATGGCTACACCTTC.

The gene calls are TRBV7-2 and TRBJ1-5; D gene uncertain. CDR1 and CDR2 (germline): SGHTA, FQGNSA. V dropped 5 bases and J dropped 5 bases, with 10 bases sitting between them. This CDR3 contains 13 residues. Written as DNA, the CDR3 is TGTGCCAGCAGCATAGTAACAGATCAGCCCCAGCATTTT. It is translated as CASSIVTDQPQHF.

The chain uses TRBV19 and TRBJ1-5; 9 bases agree with TRBD1. CDR3 length: 18 amino acids. The trim removed 3 bases at V and 1 base at J, leaving 10 bases unmatched. Per the germline V gene, CDR1 is LNHDA and CDR2 is SQIVND (reference sequence). For the CDR3, the DNA is TGTGCCAGTAGTATGTTGGGACAGGGAATGTGGAGCAATCAGCCCCAGCATTTT. Translation gives CASSMLGQGMWSNQPQHF.

The V and J genes are TRBV7-9 and TRBJ2-7; 9 nucleotides match TRBD1. The V and J ends lost 1 base and 4 bases, in that order; junction bases with no gene match: 5. CDR3 length: 15 amino acids. CDR1 is SEHNR and CDR2 is FQNEAQ in the germline V gene (reference sequence). The CDR3 loop reads CASSLGQGDFYEQYF. The CDR3 DNA follows: TGTGCCAGCAGCTTAGGACAGGGGGACTTTTACGAGCAGTACTTC.

This clonotype was recorded a few times. The junction departs from germline at one end; a sequencing error may be responsible. The CDR3 sequence: CAASSRQGPYEQYF. The CDR3 nucleotides read TGTGCCGCCAGCAGCAGACAGGGGCCCTACGAGCAGTACTTC. The chain recombines TRBV15 with TRBJ2-7; 8 bases are a match to TRBD1. The CDR3 length is 14 residues. Germline CDR1 LNHNV, CDR2 YYDKDF (reference sequence).

The chain links TRBV20-1 to TRBJ2-1, with 13 bases matching TRBD2. The CDR3 covers 16 residues. J gave up 7 bases and V 1 base, and 7 bases lay outside the gene matches. Germline CDR1 DFQATT, CDR2 SNEGSKA (reference sequence). CDR3 protein: CSARGLAGGYGNEQFF. DNA of the CDR3: TGCAGTGCTAGAGGACTAGCGGGGGGCTACGGAAATGAGCAGTTCTTC.

Only one count was recorded for this clonotype. This chain connects TRBV5-1 to TRBJ2-2; TRBD1 matches 8 bases. The CDR3 is made up of 19 amino acids. CDR1 is SGHRS and CDR2 is YFSETQ in the germline V gene. Trimming took 4 bases from V and 6 from J; bases not matched to a gene: 20. The CDR3 region is CASSGERDRGFMWAGELFF. As DNA, the CDR3 is TGCGCCAGCAGCGGAGAAAGAGACAGGGGATTTATGTGGGCCGGGGAGCTGTTTTTT.

Ten or more counts support this clonotype. The CDR3 DNA reads as TGTGCCAGCAGCCTTAGTCCCGGGACAGGGAACGAGCAGTACTTC. Protein: CASSLSPGTGNEQYF. The chain employs TRBV11-3 and TRBJ2-7, with TRBD1 matching over 9 bases. After removal of 5 bases from V and 5 bases from J, the junction contained 10 bases not matched to a gene. This CDR3 region has 15 residues. Looked up from germline, CDR1 is SGHNT and CDR2 is YENEEA.

This clonotype was seen only a few times. The chain uses TRBV3-1 and TRBJ2-7; TRBD1 matches 8 bases. Germline CDR1 and CDR2: LGHDT and YNNKEL (reference sequence). Germline trimming cut 1 base from V and 6 bases from J; bases unmatched to any gene: 14. This CDR3 comprises 17 residues. CDR3 DNA sequence: TGTGCCAGCAGCCAAGGGGTCCTTTTTACAGGGGGTCGCGAGCAGTACTTC. Amino acids: CASSQGVLFTGGREQYF.

This clonotype was seen at least ten times. Here the CDR3 DNA reads TGTGCCTGGACAGGGGGCAGCGAGCAGTACTTC. Amino acid sequence: CAWTGGSEQYF. The rearrangement joins TRBV30 to TRBJ2-7, with 8 bases fitting TRBD1. This CDR3 comprises 11 residues. From germline, CDR1 is GTSNPN and CDR2 SVGIG (reference sequence). Trimming cost V 4 bases and J 6 bases; bases outside gene matches: 2.

The chain has TRBV25-1 and TRBJ2-5, with D perhaps assigned TRBD1 or TRBD2 (5 bases each). This CDR3 is built from 17 residues. V was shortened by 4 bases and J by 9 bases, with 27 bases between the two germline ends. CDR1 is MGHDK and CDR2 is SYGVNS in the germline V gene. CDR3 DNA sequence: TGTGCCAGCAGTGGGGGGAGTCGGCTTAGGCGGATGGAGGCCCAGTACTTC. This translates into CASSGGSRLRRMEAQYF.

As concerns this clonotype: Given a much more abundant clone one base away, this may be a read error. The chain joins TRBV29-1 to TRBJ1-1, with a weak D call TRBD1 (6 bases). V lost 5 bases and J lost 1, with 14 bases in between. CDR1 and CDR2 from the germline V gene are SQVTM and ANQGSEA. The CDR3 spans 14 residues. The CDR3 loop reads CSVRGVGGNTEAFF. The CDR3 coding sequence is TGCAGCGTTAGGGGGGTGGGCGGGAACACTGAAGCTTTCTTT.

The V gene is TRBV12-3 or TRBV12-4, the J gene TRBJ2-7, with 8 bases aligning to TRBD1. Trimming at V came to 5 bases and at J to 12 bases, leaving 9 bases not matched to a gene. The CDR3 contains 12 residues. CDR3 in amino acids: CASSPSGTGGYF. For the CDR3, the DNA is TGTGCCAGCAGTCCGTCGGGCACAGGGGGGTACTTC.

Worth noting for this clonotype: This may arise from a read error, as a much more abundant clone is one base away. The chain recombines TRBV20-1 with TRBJ2-3; 11 bases align to TRBD2. Trimming took 5 bases from V and 4 from J; bases not matched to a gene: 8. The germline V gene has CDR1 DFQATT and CDR2 SNEGSKA (reference sequence). This CDR3 region has 15 residues. The CDR3 DNA follows: TGCAGTGCTGGACCCGGGACTAGCGGTGCAGATACGCAGTATTTT. Translating gives CSAGPGTSGADTQYF.

This clonotype was found many times. The CDR3 DNA reads as TGCAGTGCTAGAGATGGACAGGAATATAACTATGGCTACACCTTC. Amino acid sequence: CSARDGQEYNYGYTF. The rearrangement joins TRBV20-1 to TRBJ1-2, with 7 positions matching TRBD1. This CDR3 has 15 amino acids. CDR1 and CDR2 (germline): DFQATT, SNEGSKA (reference sequence). The junction had 5 bases not matched to a gene; V was cut back by 0 bases and J by 1 base.

This clonotype appeared many times. The chain joins TRBV10-3 to TRBJ1-1; 7 bases are shared with TRBD1. Per the germline V gene, CDR1 is ENHRY and CDR2 is SYGVKD. J was trimmed by 5 bases and V by 2 bases; bases with no gene match: 5. The CDR3 runs to 14 residues. CDR3 amino acids: CAISEGRGDTEAFF. CDR3 DNA: TGTGCCATCAGTGAGGGCAGGGGGGATACTGAAGCTTTCTTT.

As to this clonotype: A read error is possible here, since a much larger clone lies one base away. V gene TRBV4-1 combines with J gene TRBJ1-4; D is ambiguous. Per germline, CDR1 MGHRA and CDR2 YSYEKL. The CDR3 contains 19 residues. V was shortened by 4 bases and J by 5 bases, with 26 bases between the two germline ends. For the CDR3, the DNA is TGCGCCAGCAGCCCAGTCGGGCCCCATAAGTACGGACCGAATGAAAAACTGTTTTTT. Translated, it gives CASSPVGPHKYGPNEKLFF.

This clonotype was detected many times. This chain uses TRBV12-5 with TRBJ1-5; no definite D call. Germline V CDR1 and CDR2: LGHNT, FRNRAP. V lost 7 bases, J lost 0 bases, and 10 bases lay in between. The CDR3 loop spans 14 amino acids. The CDR3 DNA sequence: TGTGCTAGTGCCCCCGTGAATAGCAATCAGCCCCAGCATTTT. Translation gives CASAPVNSNQPQHF.

The CDR3 region has the DNA TGTGCCAGCAGCCAAGGGAGACTAGCGGTCTGGAATGAGCAGTTCTTC. It translates to CASSQGRLAVWNEQFF. The chain links TRBV4-2 to TRBJ2-1; 9 nucleotides agree with TRBD2. This CDR3 has 16 amino acids. Germline V gives CDR1 LGHNA, CDR2 YNFKEQ. The trim removed 1 base at V and 7 bases at J, leaving 8 bases unmatched.

This clonotype has only a few counts. V gene TRBV7-9 combines with J gene TRBJ2-2; D perhaps matches TRBD1 (5 bases). CDR1 and CDR2 from the germline V gene are SEHNR and FQNEAQ (reference sequence). The ends were cut back, 3 bases at V and 3 bases at J, with 11 bases in the middle. The CDR3 is 15 amino acids. The DNA for the CDR3 is TGTGCCAGCAGCTTTACCCGGACATACACCGGGGAGCTGTTTTTT. Its protein is CASSFTRTYTGELFF.

This clonotype came up many times. The chain couples TRBV19 to TRBJ1-4; D is undetermined. Germline lookup yields CDR1 LNHDA and CDR2 SQIVND (reference sequence). This CDR3 contains 15 residues. V lost 6 bases and J 0 bases, leaving 11 bases between the germline ends. DNA of the CDR3: TGTGCCAGTAGGCCGTACGGTGCAACTAATGAAAAACTGTTTTTT. Protein product: CASRPYGATNEKLFF. Using reference TRBV19 and TRBJ1-4 for the parts outside the CDR3, the full variable domain is DGGITQSPKYLFRKEGQNVTLSCEQNLNHDAMYWYRQDPGQGLRLIYYSQIVNDFQKGDIAEGYSVSREKKESFPLTVTSAQKNPTAFYLCASRPYGATNEKLFFGSGTQLSVL.

The chain has TRBV10-3 and TRBJ2-3; D possibly corresponds to TRBD2 (6 bases). V lost 6 bases and J lost 11, with 18 bases in between. This CDR3 is 13 amino acids long. Looked up from germline, CDR1 is ENHRY and CDR2 is SYGVKD. CDR3 residues: CAIRGGGYNEQYF. In DNA, the CDR3 is TGTGCCATCAGGGGAGGCGGCTACAATGAGCAGTATTTT.